Shown below are 17 T cell receptor beta chains from a single sample sequenced in a study of Ad26.COV2.S vaccination and SARS-CoV-2 variants. The treatment was: roughly 18 received Ad26.COV2.S at low or high dose, single or two shots; about 5 received placebo; per-sample allocation not given. Material that was analyzed had been drawn on day 63 after the first vaccine or placebo injection. TCRdb's table, derived via immunoSEQ multiplex PCR, lists solely in-frame clones and lacks some. The sample carries over 350,000 clones, around 85% recorded once. The starting material was peripheral blood, obtained in a trial of Ad26.COV2.S vaccine versus placebo. The receptors derive from a person aged 18-60 years who received the Ad26.COV2.S COVID-19 vaccine or a placebo.

The chain employs TRBV3-1 (or the pseudogene TRBV3-2) and TRBJ2-2; 8 positions match TRBD2. CDR1 and CDR2 (germline): LGHDT, YNNKEL (reference sequence). This CDR3 comprises 15 residues. The V and J ends lost 3 bases and 5 bases, in that order; junction bases with no gene match: 5. CDR3 sequence: CASSHPGGGTGELFF. As DNA, the CDR3 is TGTGCCAGCAGCCACCCCGGCGGGGGGACCGGGGAGCTGTTTTTT.

This chain links TRBV5-1 with TRBJ2-2, with 7 bases fitting TRBD2. CDR1 is SGHRS, CDR2 YFSETQ, per germline. The CDR3 length is 17 residues. Losses at the gene ends were 3 bases for V and 4 bases for J; bases not matched to a gene: 12. The CDR3 region has the DNA TGCGCCAGCAGCTCTTACGGTTCCAGCGGGGTCACCGGGGAGCTGTTTTTT. This gives the protein CASSSYGSSGVTGELFF.

The V and J genes are TRBV29-1 and TRBJ1-3, with D tentatively TRBD1 (6 bases). The CDR3 covers 16 residues. CDR1 and CDR2 from the germline V gene are SQVTM and ANQGSEA. The V end was cut by 4 bases, the J end by 2 bases, with 18 bases between. The CDR3 reads CSVAPRGGNPGNTIYF. CDR3 bases: TGCAGCGTTGCCCCGAGAGGGGGAAATCCTGGAAACACCATATATTTT. Full variable domain (missing parts from reference TRBV29-1 and TRBJ1-3): SAVISQKPSRDICQRGTSLTIQCQVDSQVTMMFWYRQQPGQSLTLIATANQGSEATYESGFVIDKFPISRPNLTFSTLTVSNMSPEDSSIYLCSVAPRGGNPGNTIYFGEGSWLTVV.

The table lists this clone with a few counts. The chain combines TRBV7-9 with TRBJ1-1; D remains ambiguous. Germline V gene sequence: CDR1 SEHNR, CDR2 FQNEAQ (reference sequence). The CDR3 contains 16 residues. Trimming left V 6 bases short and J 6 bases short, with 23 bases between. The CDR3 is CASRPPLARRPSEAFF. The CDR3 DNA is TGTGCCAGCAGACCCCCCCTGGCCAGAAGACCCTCTGAAGCTTTCTTT.

The chain links TRBV5-1 to TRBJ1-1; TRBD1 is a possible D gene (6 bases). Trimming left V 2 bases short and J 13 bases short, with 18 bases between. Germline-derived CDR1 and CDR2 are SGHRS and YFSETQ. The CDR3 is 13 amino acids. The CDR3 loop reads CASSLQGTRVGFF. The CDR3, as DNA: TGCGCCAGCAGCTTACAAGGGACACGGGTCGGTTTCTTT.

The chain combines TRBV3-1 (or the pseudogene TRBV3-2) with TRBJ2-1; 12 nucleotides align to TRBD2. The CDR3 covers 15 residues. In germline, CDR1 is LGHDT, CDR2 YNNKEL (reference sequence). V dropped 0 bases and J dropped 9; count of bases not matched to a gene: 3. CDR3 protein: CASSQEASGGGEQFF. For the CDR3, the DNA is TGTGCCAGCAGCCAAGAGGCTAGCGGGGGGGGTGAGCAGTTCTTC.

The chain combines TRBV27 with TRBJ2-3, with TRBD2 as a possible D gene (7 bases). CDR3 size: 18 residues. Trimming removed 0 bases from V and 0 bases from J, with 16 bases in between. CDR1 MNHEY and CDR2 SMNVEV come from the germline V gene (reference sequence). The CDR3 coding sequence is TGTGCCAGCAGTTTATCTCCATGGGGGGGCCAAAGCACAGATACGCAGTATTTT. Its translation is CASSLSPWGGQSTDTQYF.

This chain uses TRBV6-1 with TRBJ1-5, with 10 nucleotides matching TRBD1. The trim removed 4 bases at V and 1 base at J, leaving 4 bases unmatched. CDR3 length: 16 residues. The germline V gene has CDR1 MNHNS and CDR2 SASEGT. The DNA of the CDR3 is TGTGCCAGCAGTGCAGGGACAGGGGTCAGCAATCAGCCCCAGCATTTT. It codes for CASSAGTGVSNQPQHF.

DNA of the CDR3: TGTGCCAGCAGCCCGAGGGGGGAGAATGAGCAGTTCTTC. As protein: CASSPRGENEQFF. The J gene is TRBJ2-1, the V gene TRBV11-3; either TRBD1 or TRBD2 may supply D (6 bases each). This CDR3 is built from 13 residues. Germline V gene lookup returns CDR1 SGHNT and CDR2 YENEEA. Trimming removed 5 bases from V and 7 bases from J, with 12 bases in between.

The chain links TRBV18 to TRBJ1-2; TRBD1 agrees at 11 bases. Trimming took 3 bases from V and 5 from J; bases not matched to a gene: 8. CDR1 KGHSH and CDR2 LQKENI come from the germline V gene. CDR3 size: 16 residues. The DNA for the CDR3 is TGTGCCAGCTCACCTTTCGGACAGGGGGCAGGATATGGCTACACCTTC. It codes for CASSPFGQGAGYGYTF.

This clone was seen only a few times. This rearrangement joins TRBV3-1 (or the pseudogene TRBV3-2) to TRBJ2-7; possible D gene TRBD2, 6 bases. V was shortened by 3 bases and J by 6 bases, with 18 bases between the two germline ends. This CDR3 has 15 amino acids. Looked up from germline, CDR1 is LGHDT and CDR2 is YNNKEL (reference sequence). The CDR3 bases are TGTGCCAGCAGCCACACTAGCACTGCGGGGCGCGAGCAGTACTTC. This codes for CASSHTSTAGREQYF.

This clone was found once. V is TRBV5-4 and J is TRBJ2-7, with TRBD1 as a possible D gene (6 bases). Trimming shortened V by 0 bases and J by 7 bases, and 14 bases separated the two germline ends. The CDR3 is 14 residues long. CDR1 SGHNT and CDR2 YYREEE come from the germline V gene (reference sequence). CDR3 sequence: CASSLAGLQGEQYF. In DNA form, the CDR3 reads TGTGCCAGCAGCTTGGCCGGACTTCAGGGGGAGCAGTACTTC.

This clone was picked up a small number of times. V is TRBV10-3 and J is TRBJ1-2, with 11 nucleotides matching TRBD1. The CDR3 has 15 amino acids. After removal of 4 bases from V and 5 bases from J, the junction contained 6 bases not matched to a gene. Looked up from germline, CDR1 is ENHRY and CDR2 is SYGVKD. CDR3: CAISVGTGGEYGYTF. The CDR3 DNA follows: TGTGCCATCAGTGTCGGGACAGGGGGAGAATATGGCTACACCTTC.

The genes are TRBV18 and TRBJ2-3; D is unclear. The CDR3 runs to 12 residues. Trimming cost V 2 bases and J 3 bases, with 3 bases left between them. CDR1 and CDR2 from the germline V gene are KGHSH and LQKENI. As DNA, the CDR3 is TGTGCCAGCTCACCAGAAACAGATACGCAGTATTTT. This translates into CASSPETDTQYF.

This clone was counted a few times. The chain links TRBV19 to TRBJ2-2, with D perhaps TRBD2 (5 bases). Trimming took 6 bases from V and 4 from J, leaving 18 bases between them. CDR1 is LNHDA and CDR2 is SQIVND in the germline V gene (reference sequence). The CDR3 runs to 16 residues. The CDR3 DNA sequence: TGTGCCAGTAGGGCGGGCGGACGGAAGACCACCGGGGAGCTGTTTTTT. It encodes CASRAGGRKTTGELFF.

The CDR3 bases are TGTGCCAGCAGCCGGGAGGGTGGATATGGCTACACCTTC. Its translation: CASSREGGYGYTF. The rearrangement links TRBV7-9 to TRBJ1-2; no definite D call. Per the germline V gene, CDR1 is SEHNR and CDR2 is FQNEAQ (reference sequence). The CDR3 is 13 amino acids. Trimming pared 5 bases from V and 5 bases from J, leaving 12 bases between.

The chain links TRBV19 to TRBJ2-2, with a possible D match to TRBD2 (6 bases). Germline CDR1 is LNHDA and CDR2 is SQIVND (reference sequence). V shed 2 bases and J shed 5 bases, with 18 bases lying between them. The CDR3 contains 17 residues. This CDR3 is CASSITGGARWTGELFF. As DNA, the CDR3 is TGTGCCAGTAGTATAACTGGCGGGGCTAGGTGGACCGGGGAGCTGTTTTTT. Filled out from reference TRBV19 and TRBJ2-2, the complete variable domain reads DGGITQSPKYLFRKEGQNVTLSCEQNLNHDAMYWYRQDPGQGLRLIYYSQIVNDFQKGDIAEGYSVSREKKESFPLTVTSAQKNPTAFYLCASSITGGARWTGELFFGEGSRLTVL.